This TCR beta chain was identified during a study of blood T cell repertoires in COVID-19 (dated by TCRdb to 2020 to 2022). For context, the study as a whole: Samples covering the acute and convalescent phases of COVID-19 were provided by collaborators in the United States, Italy and Spain. The prospective study material was composed of cDNA or gDNA derived from T cells, B-cell-depleted T cells, or PBMCs. Where available, HLA class I and class II types were taken from metadata supplied by the sample provider and were not determined by assay-based typing. Samples were obtained from the ongoing ImmuneRACE study (first 160 participants) and from 1,000 to 1,500 subjects provided by 6 global collaborators. The repertoires were released in a freely available public database meant as a resource for research on the immune response to SARS-CoV-2. Nearly every sample came with metadata listing a de-identified subject ID, COVID-19 status, age in years and sex. Subjects who had been exposed to COVID-19, were actively infected with it, or had recovered from it provided the deeply sampled blood TCRbeta repertoires that made up the dataset.

The paper's findings and limits, for the study overall: The quantity of clinical and demographic metadata differed by source and by participant and was supplied without curation.

Trimming removed 0 bases from V and 0 bases from J; the gene matches leave 14 bases unexplained. The CDR3 goes from the cysteine to the phenylalanine over 19 residues. CDR3 DNA is the only sequence kept; it has 57 bases, read in frame from the first base. Collaborating institutions collected whole blood in K2EDTA tubes following their own protocols. For TCRbeta analysis, collaborators shipped samples as frozen whole blood, isolated PBMCs, or DNA extracted from either of those sample types. Concerning this clone: The antigen it recognizes is unknown. It has no much larger one-base neighbor in the sample; base qualities were not kept.

TCRbeta CDR3 regions were amplified from genomic DNA by means of the immunoSEQ Assay, a bias-controlled multiplex PCR. Regarding the original processing steps: Within the assay, amplification of reference gene primers was used to estimate how many nucleated cells each sample contained. To quantify the absolute abundance of each unique TCRbeta CDR3 rearrangement, sequence reads were collapsed and filtered. For each sample, productive Simpson clonality was calculated by taking the square root of Simpson's diversity index across productive rearrangements. Not all clones reach the TCRdb copy of this immuneACCESS table, which keeps in-frame sequences only. Checked studies attribute under half of the gap to unresolved V genes and leave the rest unexplained. V, J and clone size were drawn from that table, and D and trimming were deduced from the DNA. The sample table lists 50,000 to 75,000 clones, around 91% of them with a count of one. The ten largest account for about 9.1% of the sample.

The receptor chain draws on TRBV23-1 and TRBJ2-7; TRBD1 matches 7 bases in the middle. TRBV23-1 is an ORF for which the function is uncertain. The receptor comes from a human donor in a cohort sampled during active COVID-19. Material: peripheral blood. The CDR3 is CASSQSAFTGVRTSYEQYF. The nucleotide sequence reads as follows: TGCGCCAGCAGTCAATCAGCATTTACAGGGGTTCGGACCTCCTACGAGCAGTACTTC.